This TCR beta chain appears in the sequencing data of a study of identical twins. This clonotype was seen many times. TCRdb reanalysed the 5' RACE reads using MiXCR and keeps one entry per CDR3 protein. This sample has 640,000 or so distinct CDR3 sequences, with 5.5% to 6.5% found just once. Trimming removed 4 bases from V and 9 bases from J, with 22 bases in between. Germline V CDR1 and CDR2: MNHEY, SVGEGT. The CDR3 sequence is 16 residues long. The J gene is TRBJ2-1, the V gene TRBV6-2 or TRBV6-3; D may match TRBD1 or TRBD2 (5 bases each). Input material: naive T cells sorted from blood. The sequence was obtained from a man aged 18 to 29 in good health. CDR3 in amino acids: CASSWDERLFGGEQFF. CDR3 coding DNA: TGTGCCAGCAGTTGGGACGAGAGGCTATTTGGGGGTGAGCAGTTCTTC.